This T cell receptor beta chain comes out of a study of naive and memory T cell subsets. There are 15 residues in the CDR3. With V trimmed by 4 bases and J by 6 bases, 9 bases remained unmatched. Germline V gives CDR1 SGHAT, CDR2 FQNNGV. Ligated cDNA underwent four rounds of PCR with nested alpha and beta constant region primers and SP2. TCRdb analysed the 5' RACE reads with MiXCR anew, one entry per CDR3 protein. The table includes roughly 62,000 distinct CDR3 sequences, over 7% detected once. A UMI-containing oligonucleotide was joined by 3' ligation to the TCR cDNA template. This clonotype occurred a few times.

This chain links TRBV11-2 with TRBJ2-1; TRBD2 agrees at 7 bases. The TCR sequence derives from a male donor in good health. CDR3 region: CASSSDPSGGNEQFF. CDR3 bases: TGTGCCAGCAGCTCTGACCCGTCGGGAGGCAATGAGCAGTTCTTC.